The 27 T cell receptor beta chains presented below share a single source sample, sequenced in a study of shared clonotypes between healthy human individuals. Libraries were prepared by immunoSEQ multiplex PCR; TCRdb keeps only in-frame clonotypes and omits some of them. Among a few million clones listed, just over 90% were seen once. The sequenced material came from naive CD4+ T cells sorted from blood. Described subset: CD45RA+ positively selected. All receptors come from a man between 18 and 35 years old in good health.

The chain is built from TRBV4-3 and TRBJ2-3; D unclear. Germline V lookup: CDR1 LGHNA, CDR2 YSLEER. Trimming took off 2 bases at V and 5 bases at J, with 11 bases between the two ends. This CDR3 region has 14 residues. Written as DNA, the CDR3 is TGCGCCAGCAGCCAATTCACAGCCAGAGATACGCAGTATTTT. It encodes CASSQFTARDTQYF.

The J gene is TRBJ1-6, the V gene TRBV10-3, with D unresolved. Germline CDR1 reads ENHRY; CDR2 reads SYGVKD. This CDR3 region has 13 residues. Trimming pared 4 bases from V and 9 bases from J, leaving 10 bases between. CDR3 sequence reads: CAISGLRSSPLHF. The DNA of the CDR3 is TGTGCCATCAGTGGGTTGAGATCTTCACCCCTCCACTTT.

This sequence joins TRBV6-5 and TRBJ1-5; D remains unclear. This CDR3 has 13 amino acids. Deletions cut 3 bases from V and 7 bases from J, with 10 bases between. Germline V gene lookup returns CDR1 MNHEY and CDR2 SVGAGI. The CDR3 coding sequence is TGTGCCAGCAGTTATCAATTGGGGCAGCCCCAGCATTTT. Translating it yields CASSYQLGQPQHF.

This sequence joins TRBV5-1 and TRBJ2-1; TRBD1 matches at 10 bases. V was clipped by 1 base and J by 8 bases; unmatched bases: 9. CDR3 length: 16 residues. The V gene's germline CDR1 is SGHRS and CDR2 YFSETQ. CDR3 in DNA: TGCGCCAGCAGCTTGTCTCCGGGACAGGGGATCGATGAGCAGTTCTTC. Translated, it gives CASSLSPGQGIDEQFF.

This chain joins TRBV7-9 and TRBJ1-2, with TRBD1 identical over 8 bases. There are 15 residues in the CDR3. The germline V gene has CDR1 SEHNR and CDR2 FQNEAQ (reference sequence). V shed 4 bases, J shed 8 bases, and the junction held 12 bases outside the gene matches. CDR3 sequence: CASSYPDRGLEGYTF. Written as DNA, the CDR3 is TGTGCCAGCAGCTATCCCGACAGGGGTCTGGAGGGCTACACCTTC.

V usage is TRBV27 and J usage is TRBJ2-2, with 8 bases that match TRBD1. CDR1 is MNHEY, CDR2 SMNVEV, per germline (reference sequence). V shed 4 bases and J 7 bases; nucleotides not matched to a gene: 5. This CDR3 is built from 14 residues. The CDR3 reads CASSSSGGNGELFF. CDR3 nucleotide sequence: TGTGCCAGCAGTTCCTCAGGGGGCAACGGGGAGCTGTTTTTT.

J is TRBJ2-5 and V is TRBV6-5; D unresolved. The end of the DNA fits TRBJ2-7 better, so the J call may be wrong. Germline V gene lookup returns CDR1 MNHEY and CDR2 SVGAGI. The CDR3 extends over 14 amino acids. CDR3 DNA: TGTGCCAGCAGTGACCCAGGACGACCCTACGAGCAGTACTTC. It yields the protein CASSDPGRPYEQYF.

The rearrangement uses TRBV19 and TRBJ1-5; possibly TRBD1 for D (5 bases). The ends were cut back, 5 bases at V and 2 bases at J, with 10 bases in the middle. Germline CDR1 and CDR2: LNHDA and SQIVND (reference sequence). This CDR3 is built from 14 residues. The CDR3 is CASSWGPGNQPQHF. CDR3 bases: TGTGCCAGTAGTTGGGGCCCGGGCAATCAGCCCCAGCATTTT.

This clone turned up a few times. V gene TRBV18 combines with J gene TRBJ1-1; possibly TRBD1 for D (5 bases). The CDR3 is 14 residues long. The V end lost 0 bases, the J end lost 10 bases, and 15 bases lay between the germline ends. Germline CDR1 and CDR2: KGHSH and LQKENI. CDR3: CASSPPNRGQGAFF. The CDR3 DNA is TGTGCCAGCTCACCACCGAATAGGGGCCAAGGAGCTTTCTTT.

This chain uses TRBV11-2 with TRBJ2-2; D assignment may be TRBD1 or TRBD2 (6 bases each). Trimming removed 2 bases from V and 0 bases from J, with 16 bases in between. The germline V gene has CDR1 SGHAT and CDR2 FQNNGV. This CDR3 has 18 residues. The CDR3 DNA is TGTGCCAGCAGCTTAATTACGGGGGCGACAGCGAACACCGGGGAGCTGTTTTTT. Translating it yields CASSLITGATANTGELFF.

CDR3 nucleotide sequence: TGTGCCAGCAGTTACGATGCGGGCGCAACCTACGAGCAGTACTTC. This encodes CASSYDAGATYEQYF. The J gene is TRBJ2-7, the V gene TRBV6-5, with a tentative D call TRBD2 (5 bases). The CDR3 loop spans 15 amino acids. Trimming pared 2 bases from V and 2 bases from J, leaving 13 bases between. Per germline, CDR1 MNHEY and CDR2 SVGAGI.

This chain uses TRBV30 with TRBJ2-5; D remains ambiguous. Trimming pared 0 bases from V and 0 bases from J, leaving 5 bases between. The CDR3 contains 13 residues. Germline CDR1 reads GTSNPN; CDR2 reads SVGIG (reference sequence). The CDR3 sequence is CAWSVLNQETQYF. CDR3 nucleotide sequence: TGTGCCTGGAGTGTACTTAACCAAGAGACCCAGTACTTC.

The CDR3 nucleotides read TGTGCCAGCACCTCAAGTGAAAACTATGGCTACACCTTC. This gives the protein CASTSSENYGYTF. The chain carries TRBV6-6 and TRBJ1-2; D ambiguous. Looked up from germline, CDR1 is MNHNY and CDR2 is SVGAGI (reference sequence). This CDR3 has 13 residues. V dropped 7 bases and J dropped 2 bases, with 11 bases sitting between them.

Note on this clone: Additional DNA sequences in this sample encode the identical CDR3. This sequence joins TRBV19 and TRBJ1-2; perhaps TRBD1 as D (6 bases). The germline V gene has CDR1 LNHDA and CDR2 SQIVND (reference sequence). The CDR3 has 14 amino acids. V was shortened by 4 bases and J by 0 bases, with 9 bases between the two germline ends. The CDR3 here is CASSTRGANYGYTF. The DNA of the CDR3 is TGTGCCAGTAGTACCAGGGGAGCTAACTATGGCTACACCTTC.

The rearrangement joins TRBV2 to TRBJ2-1; 8 bases are a match to TRBD1. Germline CDR1 SNHLY, CDR2 FYNNEI. V lost 6 bases and J lost 3; bases outside the gene matches: 10. The CDR3 consists of 16 residues. The CDR3 nucleotides read TGTGCCAGCAGGAATCAGGGGGCCGTGAGCTACAATGAGCAGTTCTTC. It yields the protein CASRNQGAVSYNEQFF.

The chain combines TRBV6-1 with TRBJ2-7, with D perhaps TRBD1 or TRBD2 (7 bases each). The V gene lost 5 bases and the J gene lost 9 bases, with 17 bases spanning the gap. CDR3 length: 13 residues. From germline, CDR1 is MNHNS and CDR2 SASEGT. In DNA, the CDR3 is TGTGCCAGCAGTTTCCGAGACAGGGAGGGGCAGTACTTC. It encodes CASSFRDREGQYF.

In this sample, this clone turned up once. This chain uses TRBV25-1 with TRBJ2-3; the match to TRBD2 covers 9 bases. Germline assignment: CDR1 MGHDK and CDR2 SYGVNS. This CDR3 has 17 amino acids. V lost 2 bases and J lost 4; bases outside the gene matches: 10. The CDR3 region is CASSETQAGGGADTQYF. CDR3 bases: TGTGCCAGCAGTGAAACCCAAGCGGGAGGTGGGGCAGATACGCAGTATTTT.

The gene calls are TRBV4-2 and TRBJ2-3; D remains ambiguous. Trimming removed 4 bases at V and 2 bases at J, with 7 bases between. Looked up from germline, CDR1 is LGHNA and CDR2 is YNFKEQ. This CDR3 comprises 13 residues. In nucleotides, the CDR3 is TGTGCCAGCAGCCCCGCCGCCACAGATACGCAGTATTTT. It specifies CASSPAATDTQYF.

V usage is TRBV7-9 and J usage is TRBJ1-5, with 8 bases that match TRBD1. The CDR3 is 15 residues long. J gave up 5 bases and V 3 bases, and 6 bases lay outside the gene matches. Germline V lookup: CDR1 SEHNR, CDR2 FQNEAQ (reference sequence). The CDR3 sequence is CASSFGTGPDQPQHF. Here the CDR3 DNA reads TGTGCCAGCAGCTTCGGGACAGGCCCTGATCAGCCCCAGCATTTT.

The V call is TRBV7-2, the J call TRBJ2-6, with D perhaps TRBD1 or TRBD2 (5 bases each). Trimming left V 3 bases short and J 3 bases short, with 12 bases between. CDR3 length equals 16 residues. Germline V gene data show CDR1 as SGHTA and CDR2 as FQGNSA. Here the CDR3 reads CASSLGVGYGANVLTF. CDR3 sequence (DNA): TGTGCCAGCAGCTTGGGGGTCGGATATGGGGCCAACGTCCTGACTTTC.

This clone was recorded only once. The J gene is TRBJ2-6, the V gene TRBV28; D is ambiguous. The CDR3 runs 15 residues. The V end lost 3 bases, the J end lost 0 bases, and 6 bases lay between the germline ends. Germline V gene sequence: CDR1 MDHEN, CDR2 SYDVKM. The CDR3 region has the DNA TGTGCCAGCAGTTTCGGCCGCTCTGGGGCCAACGTCCTGACTTTC. It specifies CASSFGRSGANVLTF.

The V call is TRBV19, the J call TRBJ1-2, with 7 nucleotides matching TRBD1. V trimming: 5 bases; J trimming: 4 bases; junction bases outside the gene matches: 7. The CDR3 has 14 amino acids. Germline values: CDR1 LNHDA, CDR2 SQIVND (reference sequence). CDR3 sequence reads: CASSPMGQLYGYTF. DNA of the CDR3: TGTGCCAGTAGTCCCATGGGACAGCTCTATGGCTACACCTTC.

The chain carries TRBV11-3 and TRBJ1-1; D unresolved. Trimming left V 0 bases short and J 6 bases short, with 11 bases between. Germline loops: CDR1 SGHNT, CDR2 YENEEA. The CDR3 sequence is 14 residues long. CDR3 loop: CASSLDRGGPEAFF. CDR3 sequence (DNA): TGTGCCAGCAGCTTAGATCGGGGAGGGCCTGAAGCTTTCTTT. The variable domain in full, completed from reference TRBV11-3 and TRBJ1-1, reads EAGVVQSPRYKIIEKKQPVAFWCNPISGHNTLYWYLQNLGQGPELLIRYENEEAVDDSQLPKDRFSAERLKGVDSTLKIQPAELGDSAVYLCASSLDRGGPEAFFGQGTRLTVV.

The chain couples TRBV6-5 to TRBJ1-1; D is possibly TRBD1 (5 bases). CDR3 length equals 15 residues. The V and J ends lost 5 bases and 5 bases respectively, with 18 bases between them. CDR1 and CDR2 from the germline V gene are MNHEY and SVGAGI. The DNA of the CDR3 is TGTGCCAGCAGTCGCCCCGACCGGGGGGAAACTGAAGCTTTCTTT. Amino acid sequence: CASSRPDRGETEAFF.

J is TRBJ2-3 and V is TRBV5-1; a weak D match, TRBD2 (6 bases). Germline-derived CDR1 and CDR2 are SGHRS and YFSETQ. V shed 0 bases and J shed 2 bases, with 10 bases lying between them. The CDR3 runs to 15 residues. CDR3 residues: CASSLGLGYTDTQYF. CDR3 sequence (DNA): TGCGCCAGCAGCTTGGGACTAGGTTACACAGATACGCAGTATTTT.

On this clone: The sample contains more than one DNA sequence encoding this CDR3. The chain joins TRBV5-1 to TRBJ2-3; no firm D call. V lost 2 bases to trimming and J lost 0 bases, with 13 bases between them. The CDR3 loop spans 16 amino acids. Germline V CDR1 and CDR2: SGHRS, YFSETQ. The CDR3: CASSFSGGPSTDTQYF. In DNA form, the CDR3 reads TGCGCCAGCAGCTTCTCCGGCGGTCCCAGCACAGATACGCAGTATTTT.

J is TRBJ1-2 and V is TRBV20-1; D ambiguous. The CDR3 spans 11 residues. Germline CDR1 DFQATT, CDR2 SNEGSKA (reference sequence). Trimming took 5 bases from V and 5 from J, leaving 9 bases between them. The chain's CDR3 is CSAPEFYGYTF. The CDR3 coding sequence is TGCAGTGCTCCAGAATTTTATGGCTACACCTTC.